This T cell receptor (beta chain) emerged from a study of T cell responses to AZD1222 COVID-19 vaccine. Study overall: Second doses were pooled across both intervals (about 4 or about 12 weeks).

Regarding the study as a whole: It should be noted that donors were predominantly white British and more often female, and clonal diversity was possibly underestimated.

The CDR3 sequence is 13 residues long. Between the trimmed V and J ends, which lost 5 bases and 7 bases, there was a span of 14 bases. Measured with immunoSEQ multiplex PCR; TCRdb has only the in-frame clones, and not every one. Here the sample spans 99,000 or so clones, roughly 88% being singletons. Remarks on this clone: Its specificity is unknown.

This chain joins TRBV12-3 or TRBV12-4 and TRBJ2-5, with D possibly TRBD1 on 5 matching bases. The source of this sequence is an adult in good health. The source was peripheral blood, collected on day 0 of AZD1222 vaccination. The CDR3, as DNA: TGTGCCAGCAGTCTCAACCTAGGGGCGACCCAGTACTTC. Protein sequence: CASSLNLGATQYF.